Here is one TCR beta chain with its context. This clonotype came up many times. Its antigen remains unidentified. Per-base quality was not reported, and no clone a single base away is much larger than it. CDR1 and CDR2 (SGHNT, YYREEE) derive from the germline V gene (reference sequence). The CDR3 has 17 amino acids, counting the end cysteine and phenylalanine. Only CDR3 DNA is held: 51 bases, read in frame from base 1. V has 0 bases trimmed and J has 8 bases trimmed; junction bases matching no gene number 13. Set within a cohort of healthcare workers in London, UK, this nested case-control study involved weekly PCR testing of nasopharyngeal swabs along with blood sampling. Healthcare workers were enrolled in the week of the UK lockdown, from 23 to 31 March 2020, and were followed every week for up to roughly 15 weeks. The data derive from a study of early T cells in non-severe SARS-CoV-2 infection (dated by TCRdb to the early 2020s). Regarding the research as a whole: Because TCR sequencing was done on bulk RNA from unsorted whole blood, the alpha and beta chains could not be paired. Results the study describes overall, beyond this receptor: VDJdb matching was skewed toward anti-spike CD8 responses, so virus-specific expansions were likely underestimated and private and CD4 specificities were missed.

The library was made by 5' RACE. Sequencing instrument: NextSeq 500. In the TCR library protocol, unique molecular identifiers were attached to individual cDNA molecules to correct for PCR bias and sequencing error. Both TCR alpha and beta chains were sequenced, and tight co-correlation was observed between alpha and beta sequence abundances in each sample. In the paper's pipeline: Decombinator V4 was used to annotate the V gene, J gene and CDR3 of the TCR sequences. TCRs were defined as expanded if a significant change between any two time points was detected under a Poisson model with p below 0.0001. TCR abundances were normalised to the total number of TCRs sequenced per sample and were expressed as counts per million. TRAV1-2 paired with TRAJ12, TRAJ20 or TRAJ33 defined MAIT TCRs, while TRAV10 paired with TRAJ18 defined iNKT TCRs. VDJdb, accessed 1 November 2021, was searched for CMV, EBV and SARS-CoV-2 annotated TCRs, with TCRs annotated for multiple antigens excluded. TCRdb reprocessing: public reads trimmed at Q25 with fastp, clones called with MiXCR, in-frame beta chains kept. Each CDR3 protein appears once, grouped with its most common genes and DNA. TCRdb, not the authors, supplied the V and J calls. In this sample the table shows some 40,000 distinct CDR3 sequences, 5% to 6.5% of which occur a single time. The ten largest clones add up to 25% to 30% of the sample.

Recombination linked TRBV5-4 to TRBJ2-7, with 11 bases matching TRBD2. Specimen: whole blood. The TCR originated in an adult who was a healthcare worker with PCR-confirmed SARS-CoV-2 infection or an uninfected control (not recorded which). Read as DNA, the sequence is TGTGCCAGCAGCTTGGGATCTAGCGGGGGGCTGGAGATCAAGCAGTACTTC. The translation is CASSLGSSGGLEIKQYF.